This TCR beta chain was recovered during a study of cytomegalovirus exposure and HLA in healthy donors (dated by TCRdb to the late 2010s). As for the study more broadly: According to an earlier analysis of 587 of the donors, 150 million to 200 million T cells yielded 117 million unique TCR beta sequences and 276 Gb of sequence data. In a later analysis, previously published TCR beta repertoires from 670 or so donors were re-analyzed and high-resolution HLA genotyping was added so that TCR occurrence patterns could be studied. To predict cytomegalovirus infection status, the study brought together high-throughput TCR immunosequencing, statistical association of individual TCRs with disease status, and machine learning. The study was designed to test whether signatures of past pathogen exposure could be identified by cataloging public T cell receptors. The number of typed donors differed by locus: roughly 629-640 for A, B, C, DRB1 and DQB1; 522 for DQA1; 606 for DPA1; and about 450 for DPB1. The genetic ancestry cluster associated with self-reported Caucasian donors included over 65% of the roughly 360 genotyped donors. The study used immunosequencing to profile the T cell repertoires of 666 subjects and linked those repertoires to cytomegalovirus serostatus. Donor age, sex, ethnicity and CMV serostatus were compiled alongside the repertoire data. A later genetic analysis took genome-wide SNP genotypes for about 65% of the 666 donors and used that subset as a discovery cohort. An early release covering around 630 HLA-typed donors comprised 300 to 350 gigabases of sequencing data and some 79 million unique TCR sequences. Along with the roughly 710-subject first cohort, a separate validation cohort of more than 90 different subjects was used. Because of strong linkage in the cohort, 5 or 6 DR-DQ haplotypes were treated as single units for association and clustering. An earlier analysis of several hundred of the donors used high-throughput TCR beta sequencing to judge whether each TCR beta V gene segment behaved as functional or pseudogenic. On average, about 240,000 unique TCR beta nucleotide sequences were sequenced per donor among about 400 genotyped donors of the cohort, with roughly 18% of those sequences being non-productive. Every repertoire in the discovery cohort had been generated on one and the same sequencing platform. Class I and class II HLA loci were covered by the typing at four-digit resolution. The later analysis used no new phenotypic data to find candidate immune exposures, relying instead on TCR beta sequences and their occurrence across donors.

The cohort consisted of hundreds of healthy bone marrow donors. At the time of sampling, all cohort members were nominally healthy, though unrecorded immune exposures were likely present. The donor was CMV seronegative and belonged to the group of 320 or so seronegative cohort members. Each donor provided a peripheral blood sample, and peripheral blood mononuclear cells were used for TCR beta sequencing. Genomic DNA was extracted from the blood cell samples with the Qiagen DNeasy Blood Extraction Kit. Libraries were built with the immunoSEQ multiplex PCR assay. For the multiplex PCR, a mixture combining 60 forward primers for TCR Vbeta segments and 13 reverse primers for TCR Jbeta segments was used. The CDR3 region of rearranged TCR beta genes was amplified from genomic DNA with a multiplex PCR assay. Amplified TCR beta libraries were sequenced as 87-base-pair reads on the Illumina HiSeq System. The paper's processing steps were these. A later analysis tallied 75 million to 85 million unique TCR beta chains across the 666 repertoires, and 10 million to 11 million of those chains were shared by two or more donors. Raw reads were error-corrected and collapsed into unique sequences by a nearest-neighbor algorithm in which closely related sequences were merged to remove PCR and sequencing errors. CDR3 sequences were aligned to IMGT reference sequences to assign V, D and J gene segments. For a sequence to be retained, at least a six-nucleotide match to both a V gene segment and a J gene segment was required. Rearrangements were classified as productive when the CDR3 lacked stop codons and remained in frame with V and J, and all other rearrangements were classified as non-productive. CDR3 was defined according to IMGT convention as the region running from the second conserved V-encoded cysteine to the conserved J-encoded phenylalanine. In an earlier analysis of some 550 of the donors, sequences lacking an unambiguous match to a single V gene segment were excluded. An earlier analysis of 500 to 600 of the donors classified V segments as functional when productive rearrangements were above 56.7% and as segregating when the standard deviation between donors was above 5%. To diagnose cytomegalovirus status from the catalog of TCR beta chain sequences, a statistical classification framework was built. In a later analysis, V and J genes were assigned by comparing TCR nucleotide sequences against IMGT/GENE-DB human TR gene sequences. In a later analysis, CDR3 sequences and most-parsimonious VDJ recombination scenarios were assigned using the TCRdist pipeline. A later analysis defined each TCR beta chain by its CDR3 amino acid sequence plus V-gene family, and excluded reads lacking a unique V-gene family. In a later analysis, 500 to 700 highly shared, low-generation-probability nucleotide sequences were removed to address suspected cross-contamination and a sequencing artifact. In a later analysis, a clonal expansion index for each public chain was calculated from normalized within-repertoire ranks of inferred template counts. In a later analysis, generation probabilities were computed with a VDJ recombination model fitted to out-of-frame rearrangements, and the resulting probabilities were checked against IGoR. In a later analysis, TCR-TCR, TCR-HLA and TCR-CMV co-occurrence was scored with hypergeometric tests, and a repertoire-size bias correction was applied to TCR pairs. To estimate false discovery rates, a later analysis permuted the HLA or CMV assignments 20 times. In a later analysis, co-occurring TCRs were grouped with DBSCAN, and TCRdist sequence similarity was added when clustering was performed within HLA-allele-positive subsets. Co-occurrence clustering excluded repertoires with fewer than 30,000 or more than 120,000 public chains, plus five with anomalous nucleotide sharing. TCRdb took this table from immuneACCESS and kept in-frame rearrangements with V and J called. Such tables lack part of the clones; where checked against another copy, unresolved V genes explain under half of the gap, and the rest is unexplained. That table is the source of V, J and clone size, and D and trimming were worked out from the DNA. The sample table holds 130,000 or so clones, of which 70% to 80% were seen once. About 1.5% of the sample goes to the ten largest clones.

The germline V gene gives CDR1 as SGHRS and CDR2 as YFSETQ. Taken from cysteine to phenylalanine, the CDR3 has 16 residues. Here the CDR3 DNA is all that survives: 48 bases in frame from base 1. V trim: 4 bases; J trim: 5 bases; unmatched bases: 11. For this clone: There is no known antigen for this receptor. Per-base qualities were not stored, and no clone one base away is much larger.

Findings and caveats that apply to the study as a whole: According to a later analysis, most CMV-associated TCR beta chains appeared to be HLA-restricted, and the HLA associations seemed to be driven largely by CMV exposure. It was suggested by the authors that the approach could potentially be generalized to other disease states and immunological phenotypes. In both the original and validation cohorts, the classifier was reported to diagnose cytomegalovirus status with high specificity and sensitivity. When HLA alleles, especially DR and DQ, strongly co-occurred, TCR associations were difficult to assign to individual alleles. Because counts were too low, 15 or so rarely observed V segments, including chromosome 9 orphons, were excluded from the earlier analysis of a few hundred of the donors. The sequencing pipeline was judged likely to have produced a cluster of highly shared sequence variants as a technical artifact. Correlated functional status among segregating V segments might reflect linkage disequilibrium, but an unknown experimental factor could not be ruled out. An association between a missense DCLRE1C variant and V-gene and J-gene trimming of TCR beta chains was found in a later genetic analysis and replicated in an independent cohort. In a later analysis, HLA-associated TCR beta chains were found to be more clonally expanded and to have lower generation probabilities than equally common non-associated chains. Most TCR sequences were observed very rarely across donors, whereas some public TCRs were present in many individuals. Some IMGT-functional V segments, including TRBV6-2 and TRBV6-3, could not be distinguished by the 87-base-pair reads and were therefore excluded. In a later genetic analysis, fewer N-insertions in productive TCRs were reported among donors in an Asian-associated ancestry cluster than the roughly 670-donor mean. CMV serostatus was the only immune exposure information available for the cohort. In an earlier analysis of about 540 of the donors, most TCR beta V segments were observed in productive rearrangements about 90% or about 30% of the time, broadly matching IMGT annotations. Because HLA typing was missing for some donors at each locus, association tests included only the typed subset. In a later analysis, several top co-occurrence clusters were reported to appear linked to parvovirus B19, influenza, CMV and Epstein-Barr virus. In a later analysis, TCR association rates were found to vary across HLA loci, with the most associated TCRs seen for DRB1 alleles and the fewest for HLA-C alleles. In this cohort, only TCR beta chains were sequenced, and detectable features were limited by the absence of alpha or paired-chain data. Roughly uniform sequencing depth across donors was assumed in presence/absence analyses, although this assumption may not hold. In the study, 150 to 200 TCR beta chains were listed as associated with cytomegalovirus. In a later analysis, around 17,000 TCR beta sequences were associated with specific HLA alleles at a false discovery rate of 0.05. A further reported finding was that TCR beta sequences accurately predicted the HLA-A and HLA-B alleles for most subjects in the first cohort. A few of the identified cytomegalovirus-associated TCR beta chains were confirmed in vitro to be specific for cytomegalovirus antigens.

The sequenced sample consisted of PBMCs. The sequence was collected from a female donor in good health and CMV-seronegative. Recombination connected TRBV5-1 to TRBJ2-2; TRBD1 aligns with 7 central bases. The CDR3 reads as follows: CASSLTGVIRTGELFF. The DNA reads as follows: TGCGCCAGCAGCCTCACAGGGGTAATACGGACCGGGGAGCTGTTTTTT. Supplemented by the reference TRBV5-1 and TRBJ2-2 proteins around the CDR3, the complete variable domain is KAGVTQTPRYLIKTRGQQVTLSCSPISGHRSVSWYQQTPGQGLQFLFEYFSETQRNKGNFPGRFSGRQFSNSRSEMNVSTLELGDSALYLCASSLTGVIRTGELFFGEGSRLTVL.